What follows are 2 T cell receptor beta chains derived from one specimen sequenced in a study of immune evolution from preneoplasia to lung adenocarcinoma. Libraries were prepared by immunoSEQ multiplex PCR; TCRdb keeps only in-frame clonotypes and omits some of them. Among approximately 4,900 clones listed, 75% to 80% were seen once. The specimen sequenced was FFPE minimally invasive lung adenocarcinoma tissue. Source of these receptors: a person aged 55-80 years with lung adenocarcinoma.

The CDR3 DNA reads as TGTGCCAGCAGTAGGGGGAGGCTAGCGGGCCACAGCACAGATACGCAGTATTTT. It codes for CASSRGRLAGHSTDTQYF. The chain couples TRBV27 to TRBJ2-3; 8 nucleotides agree with TRBD2. The CDR3 is 18 amino acids. Trimming took 5 bases from V and 0 from J; bases not matched to a gene: 13. CDR1 is MNHEY, CDR2 SMNVEV, per germline (reference sequence).

V and J are TRBV21-1 and TRBJ2-5. TRBV21-1 is listed as a pseudogene. The CDR3 runs 11 residues. CDR3 nucleotides: TGTGCCAGCAGCTACCCAGAGACCCAGTACTTC. Amino acid sequence: CASSYPETQYF.